This T cell receptor (beta chain) was captured in a study of cytomegalovirus exposure and HLA in healthy donors. Study outcomes and limitations: A missense DCLRE1C variant was associated with V- and J-gene trimming of TCR beta chains in a later analysis, and an independent cohort replicated the association. What a later analysis showed was that several of the most significant clusters appeared linked to common viral pathogens. The later analysis indicated that the majority of CMV-associated TCR beta chains appeared HLA-restricted.

CDR1 SGHNT and CDR2 YYREEE come from the germline V gene (reference sequence). V dropped 4 bases and J dropped 6; count of bases not matched to a gene: 9. CDR3 length: 15 residues. As regards this clone: The antigen remains unidentified.

13 Jbeta primers and 60 Vbeta primers were used for the PCR. Libraries were prepared by immunoSEQ multiplex PCR; TCRdb keeps only in-frame clonotypes and omits some of them. There are about 200,000 clones in the sample; 79% occur only once, and under 2% lies in the top ten. The V gene is TRBV5-4, the J gene TRBJ2-7; 11 positions agree with TRBD1. The TCR comes from a girl between 10 and 17 years old in good health and CMV-seropositive. Sequencing was performed on PBMCs. Written as DNA, the CDR3 is TGTGCCAGCAGCAAAGGACAGGGGGCGTTTCCCGAGCAGTACTTC. Protein product: CASSKGQGAFPEQYF.